This passage covers 21 T cell receptor beta chains from one sample sequenced in a study of cytomegalovirus exposure and HLA in healthy donors. 60 Vbeta and 13 Jbeta primers were used in PCR. The assay was immunoSEQ multiplex PCR, and TCRdb's table has in-frame clones only and misses some. Counted here are about 100,000 clones, around 73% occurring once; the ten biggest clones make up around 1.5%. Input material: PBMCs. The receptor source for this set is a woman in her thirties or forties in good health and CMV-seronegative.

The chain carries TRBV25-1 and TRBJ2-2; D remains unclear. The CDR3 is 15 amino acids. The V gene's germline CDR1 is MGHDK and CDR2 SYGVNS. V was trimmed by 2 bases and J by 7 bases, leaving 14 bases between them. The CDR3 sequence: CASSEGPFGNGELFF. As DNA, the CDR3 is TGTGCCAGCAGTGAAGGGCCCTTCGGCAACGGGGAGCTGTTTTTT.

The chain has TRBV7-9 and TRBJ2-1; D may be TRBD1 (6 bases). The CDR3 spans 14 residues. CDR1 is SEHNR, CDR2 FQNEAQ, per germline (reference sequence). With 1 base removed from V and 11 bases from J, the gap between germline ends came to 15 bases. The CDR3 coding sequence is TGTGCCAGCAGCTTAGGACAAAACAGGGATAAGCAGTTCTTC. It encodes CASSLGQNRDKQFF.

The rearrangement links TRBV28 to TRBJ1-3; D possibly corresponds to TRBD1 (6 bases). Germline V gene sequence: CDR1 MDHEN, CDR2 SYDVKM. The CDR3 is 16 amino acids. Trimming removed 6 bases at V and 0 bases at J, with 15 bases between. This CDR3 is CASSYKGGYSGNTIYF. The CDR3 DNA sequence: TGTGCCAGCAGCTATAAGGGGGGGTACTCTGGAAACACCATATATTTT. The complete variable domain, with remaining parts taken from reference TRBV28 and TRBJ1-3, reads DVKVTQSSRYLVKRTGEKVFLECVQDMDHENMFWYRQDPGLGLRLIYFSYDVKMKEKGDIPEGYSVSREKKERFSLILESASTNQTSMYLCASSYKGGYSGNTIYFGEGSWLTVV.

The chain couples TRBV6-6 to TRBJ2-5; 7 bases map to TRBD2. Germline CDR1 reads MNHNY; CDR2 reads SVGAGI (reference sequence). The CDR3 is made up of 13 amino acids. After removal of 2 bases from V and 5 bases from J, the junction contained 2 bases not matched to a gene. The CDR3 is CASSYVRGETQYF. Written as DNA, the CDR3 is TGTGCCAGCAGTTACGTGCGGGGGGAGACCCAGTACTTC.

The J gene is TRBJ1-1, the V gene TRBV28, with D maybe TRBD1 (6 bases). Germline CDR1 MDHEN, CDR2 SYDVKM. The CDR3 is 13 amino acids. Between the trimmed V and J ends, which lost 5 bases and 11 bases, there was a span of 18 bases. The CDR3 reads CASSPQITRGAFF. The CDR3 coding sequence is TGTGCCAGCAGTCCCCAGATTACTAGGGGGGCTTTCTTT.

The chain employs TRBV7-9 and TRBJ2-7, with TRBD1 as a possible D gene (5 bases). CDR3 length: 14 amino acids. V shed 5 bases and J shed 5 bases, with 16 bases lying between them. From germline, CDR1 is SEHNR and CDR2 FQNEAQ (reference sequence). CDR3 coding DNA: TGTGCCAGCAGCCCTAGACAGTATCCCCACGAGCAGTACTTC. This sequence encodes CASSPRQYPHEQYF.

The V gene is TRBV5-1, the J gene TRBJ2-7, with 8 nucleotides matching TRBD2. The CDR3 extends over 13 amino acids. Germline CDR1 is SGHRS and CDR2 is YFSETQ. After removal of 5 bases from V and 3 bases from J, the junction contained 4 bases not matched to a gene. The DNA of the CDR3 is TGCGCCAGCAGTCAGGGACTAGGCTACGAGCAGTACTTC. This sequence encodes CASSQGLGYEQYF.

V is TRBV6-5 and J is TRBJ2-2; maybe TRBD2 (6 bases). The CDR3 extends over 15 amino acids. The V gene lost 6 bases and the J gene lost 6 bases, with 17 bases spanning the gap. Germline CDR1 and CDR2: MNHEY and SVGAGI. CDR3 sequence reads: CASSNRDRGAGELFF. The CDR3 DNA reads TGTGCCAGCAGCAACCGGGACCGCGGGGCCGGGGAGCTGTTTTTT.

This chain links TRBV7-9 with TRBJ1-5; a weak D match, TRBD1 (6 bases). This CDR3 has 14 amino acids. Germline V gives CDR1 SEHNR, CDR2 FQNEAQ (reference sequence). Trimming cost V 4 bases and J 7 bases, with 14 bases left between them. The CDR3 spells CASSSGQSWQPQHF. DNA for the CDR3: TGTGCCAGCAGCTCCGGACAGTCGTGGCAGCCCCAGCATTTT. Complete variable domain (other parts from reference TRBV7-9 and TRBJ1-5): DTGVSQNPRHKITKRGQNVTFRCDPISEHNRLYWYRQTLGQGPEFLTYFQNEAQLEKSRLLSDRFSAERPKGSFSTLEIQRTEQGDSAMYLCASSSGQSWQPQHFGDGTRLSIL.

The chain employs TRBV23-1 and TRBJ2-3, with D maybe TRBD2 (7 bases). TRBV23-1 is an ORF, with its function uncertain. The CDR3 is 18 amino acids. V was cut by 0 bases and J by 0 bases, with 16 bases left in between. For the CDR3, the DNA is TGCGCCAGCAGTCAATCGAGGGGGGGGTTGACGAGCACAGATACGCAGTATTTT. This sequence encodes CASSQSRGGLTSTDTQYF.

The chain employs TRBV4-1 and TRBJ2-1, with TRBD2 identical over 9 bases. CDR3 length equals 13 residues. Trimming took 4 bases from V and 8 from J; bases not matched to a gene: 3. Germline V gene sequence: CDR1 MGHRA, CDR2 YSYEKL. CDR3 protein: CASSPRTSDEQFF. The CDR3 DNA is TGCGCCAGCAGCCCTCGGACTAGCGATGAGCAGTTCTTC.

In this sample, this clone turned up many times. This chain connects TRBV4-3 to TRBJ2-7, with TRBD2 identical over 9 bases. The J segment lost 5 bases and the V segment lost 1 base, leaving 6 bases of the junction unmatched. Germline values: CDR1 LGHNA, CDR2 YSLEER. The CDR3 length is 15 residues. The DNA for the CDR3 is TGCGCCAGCAGCCAAGGGGTGCGGGAGGGCAACGAGCAGTACTTC. The encoded protein is CASSQGVREGNEQYF.

About this clone itself: The germline gene is not matched at one end of the junction; a read error may be the cause. The chain is built from TRBV5-7 and TRBJ2-5; TRBD2 agrees at 15 bases. TRBV5-7 is an ORF; its function is uncertain. This CDR3 has 13 amino acids. The CDR3 protein is CASTPGLAGGGDF. The DNA of the CDR3 is TGTGCCAGCACCCCGGGACTAGCGGGAGGTGGCGACTTC.

J is TRBJ1-1 and V is TRBV7-8; a weak D match, TRBD1 (5 bases). Trimming took 5 bases from V and 2 from J, leaving 9 bases between them. The germline V gene encodes CDR1 SGHVS and CDR2 FQNEAQ. The CDR3 is 13 amino acids. As DNA, the CDR3 is TGTGCCAGCAGCGTAAGGGGAAACACTGAAGCTTTCTTT. It translates to CASSVRGNTEAFF.

This clone was picked up a small number of times. The germline gene is not matched at one end of the junction; a read error may be the cause. The chain has TRBV7-9 and TRBJ2-1; 7 bases are a match to TRBD1. Germline CDR1 is SEHNR and CDR2 is FQNEAQ (reference sequence). The length of the CDR3 is 16 residues. CDR3 in amino acids: CSSSSDRAFGYNEQFF. The CDR3, as DNA: TGTTCCAGCAGCTCCGACAGGGCGTTCGGTTACAATGAGCAGTTCTTC. Full variable domain (rest looked up from reference TRBV7-9 and TRBJ2-1): DTGVSQNPRHKITKRGQNVTFRCDPISEHNRLYWYRQTLGQGPEFLTYFQNEAQLEKSRLLSDRFSAERPKGSFSTLEIQRTEQGDSAMYLCSSSSDRAFGYNEQFFGPGTRLTVL.

This chain links TRBV4-3 with TRBJ1-1, with 10 bases identical to TRBD1. The CDR3 runs 16 residues. V lost 3 bases and J lost 1; bases outside the gene matches: 5. Germline V lookup: CDR1 LGHNA, CDR2 YSLEER. DNA for the CDR3: TGCGCCAGCAGCCAGGGACAGGGGTGGGGGAACACTGAAGCTTTCTTT. This translates into CASSQGQGWGNTEAFF.

This clone was detected only a few times. V and J are TRBV30 and TRBJ1-4; D is uncertain. Germline V gene lookup returns CDR1 GTSNPN and CDR2 SVGIG (reference sequence). V was trimmed by 0 bases and J by 0 bases, leaving 8 bases between them. This CDR3 spans 15 amino acids. CDR3 nucleotides: TGTGCCTGGAGTGTACTTGGAGCAACTAATGAAAAACTGTTTTTT. It is translated as CAWSVLGATNEKLFF.

This clone was observed a handful of times. V gene TRBV5-4 combines with J gene TRBJ1-2; D ambiguous. This CDR3 has 15 amino acids. Trimming took off 0 bases at V and 1 base at J, with 10 bases between the two ends. Germline loops: CDR1 SGHNT, CDR2 YYREEE (reference sequence). This chain's CDR3 is CASSLDQAFNYGYTF. In DNA, the CDR3 is TGTGCCAGCAGCTTGGATCAAGCCTTTAACTATGGCTACACCTTC.

V gene TRBV6-6 combines with J gene TRBJ1-1, with D maybe TRBD1 (6 bases). V was shortened by 5 bases and J by 6 bases, with 16 bases between the two germline ends. Germline V gene data show CDR1 as MNHNY and CDR2 as SVGAGI (reference sequence). The CDR3 covers 14 residues. CDR3 protein: CASSAGVVGAEAFF. The CDR3 coding sequence is TGTGCCAGCAGTGCAGGGGTAGTTGGCGCTGAAGCTTTCTTT.

This clone was seen a single time. The rearrangement links TRBV7-3 to TRBJ2-1; weak D call: TRBD1 (6 bases). V lost 2 bases and J lost 9, with 14 bases in between. This CDR3 spans 14 amino acids. The germline V gene has CDR1 SGHTA and CDR2 FQGTGA. The CDR3 nucleotides read TGTGCCAGCAGCTTAGGGCTAAAAGGGGGTGAGCAGTTCTTC. The encoded protein is CASSLGLKGGEQFF.

The DNA for the CDR3 is TGTGCCAGCAGGAATAGTCAGCCCCAGCATTTT. This translates into CASRNSQPQHF. This rearrangement joins TRBV7-3 to TRBJ1-5; D gene ambiguous. Trimming pared 6 bases from V and 6 bases from J, leaving 6 bases between. CDR3 length: 11 amino acids. Germline CDR1 is SGHTA and CDR2 is FQGTGA.